The 30 T cell receptor beta chains in this list originate from one sample, sequenced in a study of cytomegalovirus exposure and HLA in healthy donors. The method was immunoSEQ multiplex PCR; TCRdb's version includes in-frame clones alone and lacks a portion of them. Among 130,000 or so clones listed, roughly 87% were seen once. Material: PBMCs. These receptors were collected from a woman aged 18-29 years in good health and CMV-seronegative.

The V call is TRBV16, the J call TRBJ1-2; D may be TRBD1 (5 bases). V shed 0 bases and J shed 4 bases, with 12 bases lying between them. The CDR3 is 15 amino acids. Germline CDR1 reads KGHSY; CDR2 reads FQNENV. The CDR3 protein is CASSQSQQDIYGYTF. CDR3 nucleotide sequence: TGTGCCAGCAGCCAATCTCAACAGGATATCTATGGCTACACCTTC. Looking up the rest from reference TRBV16 and TRBJ1-2 gives the full variable domain: GEEVAQTPKHLVRGEGQKAKLYCAPIKGHSYVFWYQQVLKNEFKFLISFQNENVFDETGMPKERFSAKCLPNSPCSLEIQATKLEDSAVYFCASSQSQQDIYGYTFGSGTRLTVV.

The count of this clone is one. V is TRBV7-9 and J is TRBJ1-5; perhaps TRBD1 as D (6 bases). This CDR3 comprises 15 residues. Germline V gives CDR1 SEHNR, CDR2 FQNEAQ (reference sequence). Trimming removed 3 bases at V and 3 bases at J, with 12 bases between. The CDR3 bases are TGTGCCAGCAGCTTGACAGGAGGTTTCAATCAGCCCCAGCATTTT. Its translation is CASSLTGGFNQPQHF.

The chain has TRBV19 and TRBJ2-2; D might be TRBD1 (6 bases). Germline CDR1 LNHDA, CDR2 SQIVND (reference sequence). This CDR3 region has 16 residues. The V and J ends lost 0 bases and 4 bases respectively, with 12 bases between them. The CDR3 here is CASSIDRGSITGELFF. CDR3 sequence (DNA): TGTGCCAGTAGTATAGACAGGGGTAGTATCACCGGGGAGCTGTTTTTT.

This clone appeared a few times. The chain recombines TRBV5-1 with TRBJ1-2; tentative D call: TRBD1 (6 bases). V was trimmed by 5 bases and J by 8 bases, leaving 10 bases between them. Germline V gene lookup returns CDR1 SGHRS and CDR2 YFSETQ. This CDR3 has 11 amino acids. CDR3 sequence reads: CASRQGNGYTF. The CDR3 DNA reads as TGCGCCAGCAGACAGGGAAACGGCTACACCTTC.

This clone was recorded only once. The rearrangement links TRBV6-5 to TRBJ2-2; D might be TRBD2 (5 bases). CDR3 size: 15 residues. The V end was cut by 6 bases, the J end by 0 bases, with 11 bases between. Germline V gene sequence: CDR1 MNHEY, CDR2 SVGAGI. This CDR3 reads CASRSGSANTGELFF. CDR3 nucleotide sequence: TGTGCCAGCAGGTCGGGAAGCGCGAACACCGGGGAGCTGTTTTTT.

The CDR3 reads CASLQIPNTEAFF. The CDR3 coding sequence is TGTGCCAGCTTACAGATCCCGAACACTGAAGCTTTCTTT. This chain connects TRBV2 to TRBJ1-1, with no clear D. This CDR3 spans 13 amino acids. V was cut by 8 bases and J by 1 base, with 11 bases left in between. Germline V gene sequence: CDR1 SNHLY, CDR2 FYNNEI.

V usage is TRBV27 and J usage is TRBJ1-1; the D is unclear. CDR1 is MNHEY, CDR2 SMNVEV, per germline (reference sequence). The CDR3 length is 14 residues. With 3 bases removed from V and 3 bases from J, the gap between germline ends came to 11 bases. Here the CDR3 DNA reads TGTGCCAGCAGTTTTATAGCCAGCGACACTGAAGCTTTCTTT. Its protein product is CASSFIASDTEAFF.

The CDR3 DNA follows: TGTGCCAGCAGCCCCAGGACAGGGAGCACCGGGGAGCTGTTTTTT. This translates into CASSPRTGSTGELFF. The chain couples TRBV5-8 to TRBJ2-2; 8 bases align to TRBD1. Germline trimming cut 4 bases from V and 4 bases from J; bases unmatched to any gene: 6. In germline, CDR1 is SGHTS, CDR2 YDEGEE. This CDR3 contains 15 residues.

Only a few counts were recorded for this clone. This chain joins TRBV27 and TRBJ1-6; the D gene is possibly TRBD1 (5 bases). Germline CDR1 reads MNHEY; CDR2 reads SMNVEV (reference sequence). Trimming took 3 bases from V and 16 from J, leaving 19 bases between them. The CDR3 is 14 residues long. This chain's CDR3 is CASSFGSGLNMLHF. DNA for the CDR3: TGTGCCAGCAGTTTCGGATCAGGGTTGAATATGCTCCACTTT.

This sequence joins TRBV5-1 and TRBJ2-1; 9 bases line up with TRBD2. The CDR3 spans 15 residues. V lost 2 bases to trimming and J lost 8 bases; unmatched junction nucleotides: 8. Germline V gene data show CDR1 as SGHRS and CDR2 as YFSETQ. CDR3: CASSFGTSTADEQFF. The CDR3 coding sequence is TGCGCCAGCAGCTTTGGGACTAGCACAGCCGATGAGCAGTTCTTC.

This clone has only a few counts. This chain uses TRBV2 with TRBJ1-5, with 7 bases lining up with TRBD1. Germline V gene sequence: CDR1 SNHLY, CDR2 FYNNEI. CDR3 length: 15 residues. With 9 bases clipped from V and 6 bases from J, the junction kept 14 bases outside the gene matches. CDR3 sequence: CASQVLRTGFQPQHF. Written as DNA, the CDR3 is TGTGCCAGTCAAGTGCTGAGGACAGGATTTCAGCCCCAGCATTTT. The full variable domain, with the rest looked up from reference TRBV2 and TRBJ1-5, is EPEVTQTPSHQVTQMGQEVILRCVPISNHLYFYWYRQILGQKVEFLVSFYNNEISEKSEIFDDQFSVERPDGSNFTLKIRSTKLEDSAMYFCASQVLRTGFQPQHFGDGTRLSIL.

This rearrangement joins TRBV27 to TRBJ2-1, with 11 bases aligning to TRBD2. The CDR3 consists of 16 residues. The V segment lost 5 bases and the J segment 8 bases; nucleotides outside the gene matches: 11. Germline V gene data show CDR1 as MNHEY and CDR2 as SMNVEV (reference sequence). CDR3 region: CASSNGGTSGRDEQFF. In DNA form, the CDR3 reads TGTGCCAGCAGTAATGGGGGGACTAGCGGTCGTGATGAGCAGTTCTTC.

This chain uses TRBV5-6 with TRBJ1-2; D may be TRBD1 (5 bases). V was shortened by 5 bases and J by 5 bases, with 13 bases between the two germline ends. Germline-derived CDR1 and CDR2 are SGHDT and YYEEEE. There are 13 residues in the CDR3. The CDR3 here is CASRSTVLYGYTF. CDR3 DNA: TGTGCCAGCAGATCGACAGTATTATATGGCTACACCTTC.

The chain uses TRBV5-1 and TRBJ1-6; D is unclear. Deletions cut 2 bases from V and 12 bases from J, with 12 bases between. The CDR3 loop spans 13 amino acids. CDR1 and CDR2 from the germline V gene are SGHRS and YFSETQ. The CDR3 DNA sequence: TGCGCCAGCAGCTTCGACACTGGTCGACCCCTCCACTTT. It yields the protein CASSFDTGRPLHF.

V usage is TRBV25-1 and J usage is TRBJ1-1; 8 nucleotides agree with TRBD1. Germline V gene data show CDR1 as MGHDK and CDR2 as SYGVNS. Trimming at V came to 4 bases and at J to 10 bases, leaving 8 bases not matched to a gene. The length of the CDR3 is 13 residues. In DNA, the CDR3 is TGTGCCAGCAGTGCAGGACAGGGTTACACAGCTTTCTTT. Translation gives CASSAGQGYTAFF.

The rearrangement links TRBV2 to TRBJ2-7; TRBD1 aligns across 9 bases. CDR3 size: 16 residues. J gave up 3 bases and V 10 bases, and 16 bases lay outside the gene matches. Looked up from germline, CDR1 is SNHLY and CDR2 is FYNNEI. CDR3 in DNA: TGTGCCACGCAGGACAGGGGAGGGGATACAGGCTACGAGCAGTACTTC. Its translation: CATQDRGGDTGYEQYF.

The chain recombines TRBV21-1 with TRBJ1-1. TRBV21-1 is marked as a pseudogene. This CDR3 comprises 22 residues. The DNA of the CDR3 is TGTGCCAGCAGCAATTTTACCCAGTTTAGAGGACAGCGGGAAGGTTTAGTCACTGAAGCTTTCTTT. Translated: CASSNFTQFRGQREGLVTEAFF.

V is TRBV19 and J is TRBJ1-4; tentative D call: TRBD1 (6 bases). Germline values: CDR1 LNHDA, CDR2 SQIVND (reference sequence). Trimming pared 9 bases from V and 4 bases from J, leaving 12 bases between. The CDR3 is 13 residues long. The chain's CDR3 is CASSGQYNEKLFF. CDR3 sequence (DNA): TGTGCCAGCTCTGGACAGTATAATGAAAAACTGTTTTTT.

The chain employs TRBV27 and TRBJ1-1; D gene uncertain. The CDR3 is made up of 13 amino acids. Deletions cut 8 bases from V and 7 bases from J, with 17 bases between. Per the germline V gene, CDR1 is MNHEY and CDR2 is SMNVEV (reference sequence). The CDR3 DNA sequence: TGTGCCAGCCGTCAGGAACTTGAGGGTGAAGCTTTCTTT. It encodes CASRQELEGEAFF.

CDR3 sequence: CASSETEATNEKLFF. DNA for the CDR3: TGTGCCAGTAGTGAGACTGAAGCAACTAATGAAAAACTGTTTTTT. This chain links TRBV19 with TRBJ1-4; no reliable D call. The V end lost 5 bases, the J end lost 0 bases, and 10 bases lay between the germline ends. Germline CDR1 reads LNHDA; CDR2 reads SQIVND (reference sequence). The CDR3 extends over 15 amino acids. The full variable domain, completed using reference TRBV19 and TRBJ1-4, is DGGITQSPKYLFRKEGQNVTLSCEQNLNHDAMYWYRQDPGQGLRLIYYSQIVNDFQKGDIAEGYSVSREKKESFPLTVTSAQKNPTAFYLCASSETEATNEKLFFGSGTQLSVL.

The chain is built from TRBV6-5 and TRBJ1-2; 7 nucleotides agree with TRBD1. The length of the CDR3 is 13 residues. With 5 bases clipped from V and 4 bases from J, the junction kept 4 bases outside the gene matches. Looked up from germline, CDR1 is MNHEY and CDR2 is SVGAGI. The CDR3 nucleotides are TGTGCCAGCAGTATCGACAGGGCCTATGGCTACACCTTC. This sequence encodes CASSIDRAYGYTF.

The chain uses TRBV4-1 and TRBJ1-1; 8 nucleotides agree with TRBD1. V was pared by 4 bases and J by 4 bases, with 8 bases of the junction left unmatched. The CDR3 extends over 15 amino acids. Germline-derived CDR1 and CDR2 are MGHRA and YSYEKL. CDR3 sequence reads: CASSLEAGGTTEAFF. CDR3 nucleotide sequence: TGCGCCAGCAGCCTTGAGGCAGGGGGCACCACTGAAGCTTTCTTT.

The V gene is TRBV9, the J gene TRBJ1-2; D might be TRBD1 (5 bases). The V and J ends lost 3 bases and 3 bases respectively, with 18 bases between them. The CDR3 spans 16 residues. Germline-derived CDR1 and CDR2 are SGDLS and YYNGEE. CDR3 nucleotides: TGTGCCAGCAGCGGCCAGGGAGGCAGGCGATACTATGGCTACACCTTC. This codes for CASSGQGGRRYYGYTF.

Concerning this clone: Compared with germline, one end of the junction differs, possibly owing to a read error. The chain combines TRBV7-8 with TRBJ2-3; 7 nucleotides line up with TRBD2. The CDR3 is 14 amino acids. CDR1 is SGHVS, CDR2 FQNEAQ, per germline. CDR3 sequence (DNA): TGTGCCAACAGCTCCCCGGGGGGTCAAGATACGCAGTATTTT. It is translated as CANSSPGGQDTQYF.

The V call is TRBV5-1, the J call TRBJ2-7; D perhaps matches TRBD2 (6 bases). Germline CDR1 SGHRS, CDR2 YFSETQ. V dropped 4 bases and J dropped 6 bases, with 20 bases sitting between them. The length of the CDR3 is 15 residues. CDR3 nucleotide sequence: TGCGCCAGCAGCACCGGGAGCCGAGGGGTCTCCGAGCAGTACTTC. Its translation: CASSTGSRGVSEQYF.

The V and J genes are TRBV19 and TRBJ1-3; 8 positions match TRBD1. The germline V gene encodes CDR1 LNHDA and CDR2 SQIVND (reference sequence). CDR3 length equals 14 residues. Trimming cost V 4 bases and J 7 bases; bases outside gene matches: 6. CDR3: CASSNGQGWNTIYF. The CDR3 DNA follows: TGTGCCAGTAGTAACGGACAGGGATGGAACACCATATATTTT.

J is TRBJ1-4 and V is TRBV4-1; 8 bases are shared with TRBD1. This CDR3 region has 16 residues. Germline CDR1 MGHRA, CDR2 YSYEKL. With V trimmed by 0 bases and J by 5 bases, 5 bases remained unmatched. The CDR3 region is CASSQDGWDRNEKLFF. DNA for the CDR3: TGCGCCAGCAGCCAAGATGGCTGGGACAGGAATGAAAAACTGTTTTTT.

The V call is TRBV5-4, the J call TRBJ1-2; D not resolved. V lost 0 bases, J lost 2 bases, and 5 bases lay in between. CDR1 and CDR2 (germline): SGHNT, YYREEE (reference sequence). The CDR3 sequence is 13 residues long. The CDR3 region has the DNA TGTGCCAGCAGCTTGGACTGGAACTATGGCTACACCTTC. Its protein product is CASSLDWNYGYTF.

The chain recombines TRBV25-1 with TRBJ1-1; D may be TRBD1 (5 bases). The CDR3 totals 13 residues. Germline V CDR1 and CDR2: MGHDK, SYGVNS. The V gene lost 6 bases and the J gene lost 13 bases, with 21 bases spanning the gap. The CDR3 region has the DNA TGTGCCAGCAGACAAACAGGACCCGTCAGTCTTTTCTTT. Amino acids: CASRQTGPVSLFF.

This clone appeared once. The J gene is TRBJ2-5, the V gene TRBV27; the match to TRBD2 covers 10 bases. V shed 2 bases, J shed 4 bases, and the junction held 1 base outside the gene matches. The CDR3 spans 14 residues. Per germline, CDR1 MNHEY and CDR2 SMNVEV (reference sequence). DNA for the CDR3: TGTGCCAGCAGTTTACAGCGGGGGGGAGAGACCCAGTACTTC. As protein: CASSLQRGGETQYF.